This TCR beta chain appears in the sequencing data of a study of blood T cell repertoires in COVID-19. Study background: Specimens from acute and convalescent COVID-19 originated in the United States, Italy and Spain. The analysed material was cDNA or gDNA that came from T cells, B-cell-depleted T cells, or PBMCs.

As handled by the study authors: Estimated nucleated cell counts came from reference gene primer amplification. TCRdb's table, derived via immunoSEQ multiplex PCR, lists solely in-frame clones and lacks some. The DNA gave D and trimming, while V, J and clone size come from that table. The table lists roughly 210,000 clones, around four fifths of them singletons, with over 9.5% in the top ten. The Seattle patients, enrolled during active infection, were followed longitudinally. The germline V gene has CDR1 LNHDA and CDR2 SQIVND (reference sequence). Trimming left V 5 bases short and J 3 bases short, with 10 bases between. CDR3 length equals 13 residues.

The chain joins TRBV19 to TRBJ1-2; the D gene is possibly TRBD1 (6 bases). Sequenced input: peripheral blood. This receptor was obtained from a woman aged 80 or older with COVID-19, enrolled during active disease. This chain's CDR3 is CASSRDTDYGYTF. The DNA for the CDR3 is TGTGCCAGTAGTCGGGACACTGACTATGGCTACACCTTC.